This entry concerns a single T cell receptor (beta chain). Its cognate antigen has yet to be identified. Nothing much larger sits one base from this clone, and base qualities are not available. Whole blood was collected in K2EDTA tubes by collaborating institutions according to the institutions' own protocols. Collaborator samples were shipped for TCRbeta analysis as frozen whole blood, isolated PBMCs, or DNA extracted from either sample type. This record belongs to a study of blood T cell repertoires in COVID-19 (dated by TCRdb to about 2020). With respect to the entire study: Samples covering the acute and convalescent phases of COVID-19 were provided by collaborators in the United States, Italy and Spain. Deeply sampled blood TCRbeta repertoires from subjects exposed to, actively infected with, or recovered from COVID-19 were included in the dataset. A freely available public database, intended as a resource for researchers studying the immune response to SARS-CoV-2, is where the repertoires were released. A de-identified subject ID, COVID-19 status, age in years and sex were almost always included in the sample metadata. The samples were drawn from two sources: the first 160 participants of the ongoing ImmuneRACE study, and over 1,000 subjects contributed by 6 global collaborators. Where available, HLA class I and class II types were obtained from metadata supplied by the sample provider rather than from assay-based typing. The prospective study material was composed of cDNA or gDNA derived from T cells, B-cell-depleted T cells, or PBMCs.

What the authors observed across the whole study: The quantity of clinical and demographic metadata differed by source and by participant and was supplied without curation.

The CDR3 runs 13 residues from the cysteine to the phenylalanine. The only DNA kept is the CDR3, 39 bases in frame from the first base. Reading the germline V gene gives CDR1 SGHRS and CDR2 YFSETQ. V gives up 5 bases and J gives up 5 bases, and the segment between their germline ends measures 12 bases. The immunoSEQ Assay, a bias-controlled multiplex PCR, was used to amplify TCRbeta CDR3 regions from genomic DNA. On the study's bioinformatics: Nucleated cell counts per sample were estimated from amplification of reference gene primers within the assay. To quantify the absolute abundance of each unique TCRbeta CDR3 rearrangement, sequence reads were collapsed and filtered. For each sample, productive Simpson clonality was calculated by taking the square root of Simpson's diversity index across productive rearrangements. TCRdb mirrors the immuneACCESS table, restricted to in-frame sequences. Some clones are absent from its copies; in checked studies, under half trace to an unresolved V gene, and the reason for the others is unknown. Clone size and the V and J calls come from that table; the DNA yielded D and trimming. The table for this sample lists over 70,000 clones; about 80% of them were counted only once. Approximately 27% of the sample is taken by the ten largest.

This sequence uses TRBV5-1 and TRBJ2-3, with the D segment identity uncertain. The clonotype originates from a human donor in a cohort sampled during active COVID-19. Sequencing was carried out using peripheral blood. DNA sequence: TGCGCCAGCAGTTCTTTAGATGGAGATACGCAGTATTTT. Translated, this gives CASSSLDGDTQYF.